Listed below are T cell receptor beta chains from one sample, sequenced in a study of cytomegalovirus exposure and HLA in healthy donors. Assay: immunoSEQ multiplex PCR; the TCRdb copy retains only in-frame clones and omits some. This table holds about 110,000 clones, 65% to 75% found once. The specimen sequenced was PBMCs. The receptor source for this set is a man in his thirties or forties in good health and CMV-seropositive. CDR3s include the opening cysteine and the closing phenylalanine or tryptophan. D genes are given only for firm matches. Size values are once, few and many counts, or a class for expanded clones, and some rows have none.

CDR3nt: TGCGCCAGCAGCGTCGGGGATTTTAATGAAAAACTGTTTTTT
CDR3aa: CASSVGDFNEKLFF
j_gene: TRBJ1-4
v_gene: TRBV5-1
abundance: -
d_gene: -

CDR3nt: TGTGCCAGTAGTATAATGACGGGGAATCAGCCCCAGCATTTT
CDR3aa: CASSIMTGNQPQHF
j_gene: TRBJ1-5
v_gene: TRBV19
abundance: -
d_gene: -

CDR3nt: TGTGCCTGGAGCGGGGGGGTAGACAGGGCGAATCAGCCCCAGCATTTT
CDR3aa: CAWSGGVDRANQPQHF
j_gene: TRBJ1-5
v_gene: TRBV30
abundance: -
d_gene: TRBD1

CDR3nt: TGTGCCAGCAGTGAGCCGACAGACACAGATACGCAGTATTTT
CDR3aa: CASSEPTDTDTQYF
j_gene: TRBJ2-3
v_gene: TRBV6-1
abundance: -
d_gene: -

CDR3nt: TGTGCCACCCGAAAGGGACAGGACTATGGCTACACCTTC
CDR3aa: CATRKGQDYGYTF
j_gene: TRBJ1-2
v_gene: TRBV28
abundance: -
d_gene: TRBD1

CDR3nt: TGCGCCAGCAGCCAAGAGGGACAGGGCAACTATGGCTACACCTTC
CDR3aa: CASSQEGQGNYGYTF
j_gene: TRBJ1-2
v_gene: TRBV4-3
abundance: -
d_gene: TRBD1

CDR3nt: TGTGCCAGTAGTCTCTCCTACAATGAGCAGTTCTTC
CDR3aa: CASSLSYNEQFF
j_gene: TRBJ2-1
v_gene: TRBV19
abundance: -
d_gene: -

CDR3nt: TGTGCCAGCAGTGGAGGTAGGGGGCCTCAAGAGACCCAGTACTTC
CDR3aa: CASSGGRGPQETQYF
j_gene: TRBJ2-5
v_gene: TRBV6-1
abundance: -
d_gene: TRBD1

CDR3nt: TGTTCCAGCAGCTTAGGAGGGGGAGGCTACACCTTC
CDR3aa: CSSSLGGGGYTF
j_gene: TRBJ1-2
v_gene: TRBV7-9
abundance: -
d_gene: -

CDR3nt: TGTGCTAGTGGCCCGCAGTCCGGGGCCAACGTCCTGACTTTC
CDR3aa: CASGPQSGANVLTF
j_gene: TRBJ2-6
v_gene: TRBV12-5
abundance: -
d_gene: -

CDR3nt: TGTGCCAGCAGCGTCTCTAGGGGGCAGGCTGGCTACACCTTC
CDR3aa: CASSVSRGQAGYTF
j_gene: TRBJ1-2
v_gene: TRBV9
abundance: -
d_gene: TRBD1

CDR3nt: TGTGCCAGCAGGCCCTGGCGGGGGGAGCAGTTCTTC
CDR3aa: CASRPWRGEQFF
j_gene: TRBJ2-1
v_gene: TRBV2
abundance: -
d_gene: TRBD2

CDR3nt: TGTGCCAGCTCACCCCTAGCCGGCTCTGGCTACACCTTC
CDR3aa: CASSPLAGSGYTF
j_gene: TRBJ1-2
v_gene: TRBV18
abundance: -
d_gene: -

CDR3nt: TGCAGCGTTGACGGACTAAGCGAGGCACCTGAGCAGTTCTTC
CDR3aa: CSVDGLSEAPEQFF
j_gene: TRBJ2-1
v_gene: TRBV29-1
abundance: -
d_gene: -

CDR3nt: TGTGCCTGGAGGTGGGGAGGAGAAAAACTGTTTTTT
CDR3aa: CAWRWGGEKLFF
j_gene: TRBJ1-4
v_gene: TRBV30
abundance: few
d_gene: -

CDR3nt: TGCACAACGGGGGGGCCCACTGAAGCTTTCTTT
CDR3aa: CTTGGPTEAFF
j_gene: TRBJ1-1
v_gene: TRBV28
abundance: -
d_gene: -

CDR3nt: TGTGCCAGCAGCGAGGGGCCCTGGGGAGAGACCCAGTACTTC
CDR3aa: CASSEGPWGETQYF
j_gene: TRBJ2-5
v_gene: TRBV9
abundance: -
d_gene: -

CDR3nt: TGTGCCAGCAGCCCGCAGGGAAGGGGGAATTCACCCCTCCACTTT
CDR3aa: CASSPQGRGNSPLHF
j_gene: TRBJ1-6
v_gene: TRBV7-2
abundance: -
d_gene: -

CDR3nt: TGTGCCAGCAGCCCTCGGACACCCCCTAACTATGGCTACACCTTC
CDR3aa: CASSPRTPPNYGYTF
j_gene: TRBJ1-2
v_gene: TRBV4-2
abundance: few
d_gene: -

CDR3nt: TGTGCCAGCAGCTTAGCTGACAGAGGCAGAGAGCAGTACTTC
CDR3aa: CASSLADRGREQYF
j_gene: TRBJ2-7
v_gene: TRBV7-8
abundance: -
d_gene: -

CDR3nt: TGTGCCAGCAGTTTGGGGGGGCGAGAGACCCAGTACTTC
CDR3aa: CASSLGGRETQYF
j_gene: TRBJ2-5
v_gene: TRBV28
abundance: -
d_gene: -

CDR3nt: TGTGCCAGTAGTATAGTTTGGAGTCCAAATGAGCAGTTCTTC
CDR3aa: CASSIVWSPNEQFF
j_gene: TRBJ2-1
v_gene: TRBV19
abundance: -
d_gene: -

CDR3nt: TGTGCCAGCAGTCCAGGTGGTATCTATGGCTACACCTTC
CDR3aa: CASSPGGIYGYTF
j_gene: TRBJ1-2
v_gene: TRBV28
abundance: -
d_gene: -

CDR3nt: TGTGCCAGCAGCGTAGTAGGAGTTGGAGGGGCAAGGGAGACCCAGTACTTC
CDR3aa: CASSVVGVGGARETQYF
j_gene: TRBJ2-5
v_gene: TRBV9
abundance: once
d_gene: -

CDR3nt: TGTGCCAGTAGTAGCAGGGCTGACAATTCACCCCTCCACTTT
CDR3aa: CASSSRADNSPLHF
j_gene: TRBJ1-6
v_gene: TRBV19
abundance: -
d_gene: -

CDR3nt: TGCGCCAGCAGCATCGGGACGGCGGGGGATACGCAGTATTTT
CDR3aa: CASSIGTAGDTQYF
j_gene: TRBJ2-3
v_gene: TRBV5-1
abundance: -
d_gene: -

CDR3nt: TGTGCCAGTAGTATTGGCCCTGGACCGGAGGGTGGCTACACCTTC
CDR3aa: CASSIGPGPEGGYTF
j_gene: TRBJ1-2
v_gene: TRBV19
abundance: -
d_gene: -

CDR3nt: TGCGCCAGCAGCTTGGCCACCAGCGGCACAGATACGCAGTATTTT
CDR3aa: CASSLATSGTDTQYF
j_gene: TRBJ2-3
v_gene: TRBV5-1
abundance: once
d_gene: -

CDR3nt: TGTGCCAGCAGCTTAGCCGCCGGGATGAATCAGCCCCAGCATTTT
CDR3aa: CASSLAAGMNQPQHF
j_gene: TRBJ1-5
v_gene: TRBV7-9
abundance: -
d_gene: -

CDR3nt: TGTGCGACTCGGGCGGGGGTCGAAGATACGCAGTATTTT
CDR3aa: CATRAGVEDTQYF
j_gene: TRBJ2-3
v_gene: TRBV7-9
abundance: -
d_gene: TRBD2

CDR3nt: TGTGCCAGCAGTACTACCCCCACAGGGAGCTATGGCTACACCTTC
CDR3aa: CASSTTPTGSYGYTF
j_gene: TRBJ1-2
v_gene: TRBV28
abundance: few
d_gene: -

CDR3nt: TGTGCCAGCAGCTCCCCGACAGGGGGGGGTGGCTACACCTTC
CDR3aa: CASSSPTGGGGYTF
j_gene: TRBJ1-2
v_gene: TRBV7-2
abundance: once
d_gene: TRBD1

CDR3nt: TGTGCCATTTCAGGTGGAGATACGCAGTATTTT
CDR3aa: CAISGGDTQYF
j_gene: TRBJ2-3
v_gene: TRBV10-3
abundance: -
d_gene: -

CDR3nt: TGTGCCAGCTCACCCAGGGGACTAGCGACTAATGAGCAGTTCTTC
CDR3aa: CASSPRGLATNEQFF
j_gene: TRBJ2-1
v_gene: TRBV18
abundance: -
d_gene: TRBD2

CDR3nt: TGTGCCAGCAGCTTAGGCACGGACAGTCACAATGAGCAGTTCTTC
CDR3aa: CASSLGTDSHNEQFF
j_gene: TRBJ2-1
v_gene: TRBV7-7
abundance: -
d_gene: -

CDR3nt: TGTGCCAGCAGTGATCGGGCGGGTTTTGGCACAGATACGCAGTATTTT
CDR3aa: CASSDRAGFGTDTQYF
j_gene: TRBJ2-3
v_gene: TRBV2
abundance: once
d_gene: -

CDR3nt: TGTGCCAGCAGCTTAGCGGGCGGGGGAAGCACAGATACGCAGTATTTT
CDR3aa: CASSLAGGGSTDTQYF
j_gene: TRBJ2-3
v_gene: TRBV7-8
abundance: -
d_gene: TRBD2

CDR3nt: TGTGCCAGCAGGGGACGCTCAGGGGAAGAGACCCAGTACTTC
CDR3aa: CASRGRSGEETQYF
j_gene: TRBJ2-5
v_gene: TRBV6-5
abundance: -
d_gene: -

CDR3nt: TGCGCCAGCAGCAGACTAGCGGGGGGTACAGATACGCAGTATTTT
CDR3aa: CASSRLAGGTDTQYF
j_gene: TRBJ2-3
v_gene: TRBV5-1
abundance: once
d_gene: TRBD2

CDR3nt: TGTGCCAGCAGCGTAGTTGCAGACAATGAGCAGTTCTTC
CDR3aa: CASSVVADNEQFF
j_gene: TRBJ2-1
v_gene: TRBV9
abundance: -
d_gene: -

CDR3nt: TGTGCCAGCAGCTTAGGGATTATGGGGGGGGCGGAAGGGGGTGGCTACACCTTC
CDR3aa: CASSLGIMGGAEGGGYTF
j_gene: TRBJ1-2
v_gene: TRBV7-2
abundance: -
d_gene: -

CDR3nt: TGTGCCAGCAGCGCCCCAGGAGGGGCACGACAAGAGACCCAGTACTTC
CDR3aa: CASSAPGGARQETQYF
j_gene: TRBJ2-5
v_gene: TRBV9
abundance: -
d_gene: -

CDR3nt: TGTGCCAGTACCTCCCTCGAAGAGGAGTCAGTCTATGGCTACACCTTC
CDR3aa: CASTSLEEESVYGYTF
j_gene: TRBJ1-2
v_gene: TRBV19
abundance: few
d_gene: -

CDR3nt: TGTGCCAGCAGTTTCGGGCGGGGACCATACGAGCAGTACTTC
CDR3aa: CASSFGRGPYEQYF
j_gene: TRBJ2-7
v_gene: TRBV28
abundance: once
d_gene: -

CDR3nt: TGTGCCACCTCACACCGGGTAGAAGGCTACACCTTC
CDR3aa: CATSHRVEGYTF
j_gene: TRBJ1-2
v_gene: TRBV6-5
abundance: -
d_gene: -

CDR3nt: TGTGCCAGCAGCGTAGGACTCCTGAACACCGGGGAGCTGTTTTTT
CDR3aa: CASSVGLLNTGELFF
j_gene: TRBJ2-2
v_gene: TRBV9
abundance: -
d_gene: -

CDR3nt: TGTGCCAGCAGCTTACACTACAGGGGGCCAAAACCCACAAACACTGAAGCTTTCTTT
CDR3aa: CASSLHYRGPKPTNTEAFF
j_gene: TRBJ1-1
v_gene: TRBV7-2
abundance: -
d_gene: TRBD1

CDR3nt: TGTGCCAGCAGCTCGGGAGTCTCTGGGGCCAACGTCCTGACTTTC
CDR3aa: CASSSGVSGANVLTF
j_gene: TRBJ2-6
v_gene: TRBV5-4
abundance: few
d_gene: -

CDR3nt: TGTGCCAGTAGCCCACGGGGGGTCGGGGCGGCGGACACCTTC
CDR3aa: CASSPRGVGAADTF
j_gene: TRBJ1-2
v_gene: TRBV19
abundance: -
d_gene: -

CDR3nt: TGTGCCAGCAGTGACGGCTACAGGGGGCCTTACGAGCAGTACTTC
CDR3aa: CASSDGYRGPYEQYF
j_gene: TRBJ2-7
v_gene: TRBV6-4
abundance: -
d_gene: TRBD1

CDR3nt: TGTGCCAGCAGCCAAGGAAAAAGGAGCGGGGAAGAGACCCAGTACTTC
CDR3aa: CASSQGKRSGEETQYF
j_gene: TRBJ2-5
v_gene: TRBV4-2
abundance: -
d_gene: TRBD2

CDR3nt: TGTGCCAGCAGTTTAGTCAGGTCCTACGAGCAGTACTTC
CDR3aa: CASSLVRSYEQYF
j_gene: TRBJ2-7
v_gene: TRBV27
abundance: -
d_gene: -

CDR3nt: TGCGCCAGCAGCCAGGACAGGAGCCCAGGGGAGCAGTACTTC
CDR3aa: CASSQDRSPGEQYF
j_gene: TRBJ2-7
v_gene: TRBV4-3
abundance: few
d_gene: TRBD1

CDR3nt: TGTGCCAGCAGCTTTGGCAGGGATAATTCACCCCTCCACTTT
CDR3aa: CASSFGRDNSPLHF
j_gene: TRBJ1-6
v_gene: TRBV7-6
abundance: -
d_gene: -

CDR3nt: TGTGCCAGCTGGGGACAGGTTTTCACCGGGGAGCTGTTTTTT
CDR3aa: CASWGQVFTGELFF
j_gene: TRBJ2-2
v_gene: TRBV28
abundance: -
d_gene: TRBD1

CDR3nt: TGTGCCAGCAGAAGGGGGAGCTACTCCTATAATTCACCCCTCCACTTT
CDR3aa: CASRRGSYSYNSPLHF
j_gene: TRBJ1-6
v_gene: TRBV28
abundance: -
d_gene: -

CDR3nt: TGTGCCAGCAGTTCCCCCGGGACAGTCCGACCCTACGAGCAGTACTTC
CDR3aa: CASSSPGTVRPYEQYF
j_gene: TRBJ2-7
v_gene: TRBV28
abundance: -
d_gene: TRBD1